This T cell receptor beta chain was sequenced during a study of beta chain features in type 1 diabetes (dated by TCRdb to 2017 to 2018). Concerning the study at large: Patients and healthy donors did not differ in mean age, gender distribution, total cell number or subset yield. The study compared the TCRB repertoires of sorted circulating CD4+ T cell subsets in recently diagnosed type 1 diabetes patients with those in matched healthy donors. A total of around 110,000,000 sorted cells were examined across all samples, and RNA yield correlated strongly with the number of cells per subset. Regulatory and stem cell-like memory subsets were isolated from only 8 patients and 8 healthy donors, whereas naive and central memory subsets came from all 30 or so donors.

A single peripheral blood draw of 95 to 150 mL on average was collected from each donor into heparinised tubes. A BD FACSAria II was used to sort naive, central memory, regulatory and stem cell-like memory CD4+ T cells with a panel that included CD45RO, CCR7, CD25, CD127, CD95 and CD27. Purity was above 98% for every sorted population. Right away, PBMCs were isolated by Lymphoprep density gradient centrifugation and were stained directly, with no culture step. So that batch effects would be minimized, each experiment stained and sorted samples in pairs, pairing one healthy donor with one patient. The entire isolated RNA was reverse transcribed using the High Capacity cDNA Reverse Transcription Kit, and thus expressed TCRB transcripts were sequenced. Naive, central memory and regulatory T cell samples underwent deep immunoSEQ sequencing, averaging around 4 million total reads per sample. Sorted cells were lysed in RLT buffer and RNA was extracted with DNase-treated RNeasy Micro or Mini kits, depending on cell number. Each cell subset was processed separately to prevent cross-contamination, with patient and healthy donor samples processed together. The immunoSEQ multiplex PCR was used to amplify TCRB sequences from cDNA, generating 87-bp fragments that spanned the CDR3 region. Amplicons were sequenced on the Illumina HiSeq platform. As for the original processing: PCR bias was computationally corrected using synthetic template baselines, reads within Hamming distance 2 were collapsed, and singletons that could not be merged were discarded. By aligning reads against IMGT, V, D and J genes, CDR3 length, and insertions or deletions at six rearrangement sites were assigned. Within each subset, clonotype counts were normalized to the number of sorted cells before true diversity and Gini coefficients were calculated with the tcR R package. Repertoire sharing was quantified using the overlap coefficient calculated on TCRB nucleotide sequences. Imported from immuneACCESS, the table was reduced by TCRdb to in-frame sequences with V and J called. These copies leave out some clones; in studies compared against another copy, an unresolved V gene accounts for under half, and the cause of the remainder is not known. V, J and clone size are taken as reported in that table, and D and trimming were inferred from the DNA itself. The sample profile shows 250,000 to 300,000 clones; roughly 8% of them were found once. The ten largest account for about 0.93% of the sample.

The paper's findings and limits, for the study overall: Because small numbers of individuals were included in the HLA sub-analyses, any influence of HLA type on TCRB rearrangement was left unresolved. At VDJ recombination sites, type 1 diabetes patients had fewer insertions and more deleted nucleotides, which implies abnormalities in thymic rearrangement. A moderate but significant shortening of TCRB CDR3 length was observed in type 1 diabetes patients in all four CD4+ subsets. PCR may preferentially amplify shorter templates, but because patient and control samples were amplified and corrected together, any resulting skew would affect both groups equally. Because cDNA rather than genomic DNA was sequenced, highly expressing activated cells could have been over-represented, although no difference in activation and CD3 levels was found between groups. Naive, central memory and regulatory TCRB repertoires appeared to be more similar among patients than among healthy donors.

As to this clone: No antigen is known for it. No base-level quality is on record; no much larger clone is a single base apart.

Inclusive of the bounding cysteine and phenylalanine, the CDR3 is 15 residues long. Kept here is only the CDR3 DNA, which spans 45 bases and is read in frame from base 1. Deletion took 6 bases off V and 7 bases off J, with a span of 18 bases between the germline ends. For CDR1 and CDR2, the germline V gene lists MNHEY and SVGAGI. The clonotype was recovered from a woman under 30 in good health. This sequence uses TRBV6-5 and TRBJ1-4, and TRBD1 may be the D gene, going by 6 matching bases. The material sequenced was central memory CD4+ T cells from blood. The CDR3 amino acid sequence is: CASSPTGGSGEKLFF. The DNA sequence is as follows: TGTGCCAGCAGCCCGACGGGGGGCTCAGGTGAAAAACTGTTTTTT.